Below are 28 T cell receptor beta chains sequenced from a single sample in a study of OX40 agonist ivuxolimab in advanced cancers. Repertoires were generated with immunoSEQ multiplex PCR, while TCRdb's copy carries only in-frame clones and drops some. The table records 60,000 to 75,000 clones, over 65% of them present only once. Material: CD4+ or CD8+ T cells sorted from blood, obtained in a trial of the OX40 agonist ivuxolimab. These receptors were obtained from an adult with an advanced solid tumor such as melanoma, head and neck, liver or kidney cancer.

This chain uses TRBV11-3 with TRBJ2-2; no firm D call. Trimming removed 5 bases from V and 5 bases from J, with 9 bases in between. Germline V lookup: CDR1 SGHNT, CDR2 YENEEA. The CDR3 is 13 amino acids. The CDR3 sequence is CASSPRGTGELFF. The CDR3 region has the DNA TGTGCCAGCAGCCCCCGAGGTACCGGGGAGCTGTTTTTT.

The chain couples TRBV19 to TRBJ1-1; D possibly corresponds to TRBD1 (6 bases). The ends were cut back, 5 bases at V and 0 bases at J, with 13 bases in the middle. Germline loops: CDR1 LNHDA, CDR2 SQIVND (reference sequence). The length of the CDR3 is 15 residues. Here the CDR3 DNA reads TGTGCCAGTAGTCCGGGGGCGGGGTTGAACACTGAAGCTTTCTTT. Amino acid sequence: CASSPGAGLNTEAFF.

CDR3 region: CASSYTGGPEAFF. The CDR3 coding sequence is TGCGCCAGCAGCTACACAGGGGGACCTGAAGCTTTCTTT. The chain employs TRBV5-1 and TRBJ1-1; 8 nucleotides match TRBD1. V gave up 3 bases and J gave up 6 bases; unmatched junction bases: 4. The CDR3 runs 13 residues. Germline V CDR1 and CDR2: SGHRS, YFSETQ.

This chain uses TRBV7-8 with TRBJ2-3; 14 nucleotides agree with TRBD2. The CDR3 totals 20 residues. V was pared by 1 base and J by 4 bases, with 13 bases of the junction left unmatched. Germline CDR1 reads SGHVS; CDR2 reads FQNEAQ. CDR3 in DNA: TGTGCCAGCAGCTTAGATGGGCCGGGACTAGCGGGGGCCGGCGCAGATACGCAGTATTTT. It translates to CASSLDGPGLAGAGADTQYF.

Notes on this clone: The sample has other DNA sequences that encode this CDR3 too. This chain links TRBV27 with TRBJ2-2; D is uncertain. Germline V gene data show CDR1 as MNHEY and CDR2 as SMNVEV (reference sequence). This CDR3 spans 12 amino acids. V lost 5 bases, J lost 5 bases, and 6 bases lay in between. CDR3 in amino acids: CASSPLTGELFF. In DNA form, the CDR3 reads TGTGCCAGCAGTCCCCTAACCGGGGAGCTGTTTTTT.

The gene calls are TRBV6-5 and TRBJ1-2; D might be TRBD1 (5 bases). Deletions cut 9 bases from V and 2 bases from J, with 13 bases between. The CDR3 totals 13 residues. Germline V gene lookup returns CDR1 MNHEY and CDR2 SVGAGI. The CDR3 protein is CASRRDLNYGYTF. The CDR3 DNA sequence: TGTGCCAGTCGACGGGACCTCAACTATGGCTACACCTTC.

The rearrangement joins TRBV6-1 to TRBJ2-7, with D unclear. CDR3 length: 14 amino acids. V was shortened by 10 bases and J by 4 bases, with 20 bases between the two germline ends. The germline gives CDR1 MNHNS, CDR2 SASEGT. The CDR3 nucleotides are TGTGCCACCCCTAAGGCAGGCAGCTTGTACGAGCAGTACTTC. Residues: CATPKAGSLYEQYF.

This chain joins TRBV6-4 and TRBJ1-3, with TRBD1 as a possible D gene (5 bases). V was shortened by 6 bases and J by 0 bases, with 9 bases between the two germline ends. The CDR3 extends over 14 amino acids. The germline V gene encodes CDR1 MRHNA and CDR2 SNTAGT. CDR3 amino acids: CASRQDLSGNTIYF. As DNA, the CDR3 is TGTGCCAGCAGACAGGACCTCTCTGGAAACACCATATATTTT.

The V call is TRBV4-3, the J call TRBJ1-1; 8 bases agree with TRBD1. Trimming cost V 3 bases and J 4 bases; bases outside gene matches: 10. Germline V gene sequence: CDR1 LGHNA, CDR2 YSLEER. This CDR3 region has 16 residues. In DNA form, the CDR3 reads TGCGCCAGCAGCCATCTTCCAGGGGGCGCGGGCACTGAAGCTTTCTTT. Protein: CASSHLPGGAGTEAFF.

The chain is built from TRBV6-4 and TRBJ2-3; 8 bases are shared with TRBD1. Trimming cost V 2 bases and J 5 bases; bases outside gene matches: 0. The CDR3 runs 13 residues. The germline gives CDR1 MRHNA, CDR2 SNTAGT. CDR3 nucleotides: TGTGCCAGCAGTGACGACAGGGGAGATACGCAGTATTTT. Protein sequence: CASSDDRGDTQYF.

This chain joins TRBV27 and TRBJ2-1, with D perhaps TRBD2 (6 bases). The V end lost 5 bases, the J end lost 9 bases, and 26 bases lay between the germline ends. Per the germline V gene, CDR1 is MNHEY and CDR2 is SMNVEV (reference sequence). CDR3 size: 17 residues. The CDR3: CASSPKGDWVGLGEQFF. CDR3 sequence (DNA): TGTGCCAGCAGTCCTAAAGGGGACTGGGTCGGCTTAGGTGAGCAGTTCTTC.

The genes are TRBV7-2 and TRBJ2-5, with 10 positions matching TRBD1. The J call may not be correct, given that the DNA end is closer to TRBJ2-7. There are 18 residues in the CDR3. Germline loops: CDR1 SGHTA, CDR2 FQGNSA. CDR3 DNA sequence: TGTGCCAGCAGCAGCAGGGGGACAGGGGATGCGGTAGGCTACGAGCAGTACTTC. Translated: CASSSRGTGDAVGYEQYF.

The V gene is TRBV5-1, the J gene TRBJ1-1; 10 bases are a match to TRBD1. CDR3 length: 14 residues. Germline V gene data show CDR1 as SGHRS and CDR2 as YFSETQ. V was pared by 4 bases and J by 3 bases, with 3 bases of the junction left unmatched. The CDR3 coding sequence is TGCGCCAGCAGCACAGGGACAGGGGACACTGAAGCTTTCTTT. Protein product: CASSTGTGDTEAFF.

The genes are TRBV2 and TRBJ1-3; tentative D call: TRBD1 (6 bases). This CDR3 contains 14 residues. Per the germline V gene, CDR1 is SNHLY and CDR2 is FYNNEI. Trimming pared 5 bases from V and 4 bases from J, leaving 12 bases between. CDR3 region: CASSPNTGGNTIYF. CDR3 bases: TGTGCCAGCAGTCCGAATACAGGGGGAAACACCATATATTTT. Combining the CDR3 with reference TRBV2 and TRBJ1-3 gives the whole variable domain EPEVTQTPSHQVTQMGQEVILRCVPISNHLYFYWYRQILGQKVEFLVSFYNNEISEKSEIFDDQFSVERPDGSNFTLKIRSTKLEDSAMYFCASSPNTGGNTIYFGEGSWLTVV.

The chain carries TRBV4-3 and TRBJ2-7; TRBD1 matches 10 bases. Trimming removed 4 bases from V and 2 bases from J; junction bases left unmatched: 11. In germline, CDR1 is LGHNA, CDR2 YSLEER. The CDR3 runs to 17 residues. The CDR3 reads CASSREAGTGVPYEQYF. The DNA for the CDR3 is TGCGCCAGCAGCCGAGAGGCCGGGACAGGGGTACCCTACGAGCAGTACTTC.

CDR3 coding DNA: TGTGCCACCAGCAGACGAGGGGCCAGGACTAGTGACTTATCCTACAATGAGCAGTTCTTC. Its translation is CATSRRGARTSDLSYNEQFF. The V call is TRBV15, the J call TRBJ2-1; 7 positions match TRBD2. The germline V gene has CDR1 LNHNV and CDR2 YYDKDF (reference sequence). CDR3 length equals 20 residues. V was pared by 2 bases and J by 1 base, with 17 bases of the junction left unmatched.

The chain is built from TRBV29-1 and TRBJ2-1; the D gene is possibly TRBD1 (6 bases). Germline values: CDR1 SQVTM, CDR2 ANQGSEA. The CDR3 length is 11 residues. The V and J ends lost 6 bases and 9 bases respectively, with 12 bases between them. CDR3 sequence reads: CSVKGTFEQFF. The CDR3 nucleotides read TGCAGCGTCAAAGGGACATTTGAGCAGTTCTTC.

The chain is built from TRBV5-1 and TRBJ2-1; TRBD2 aligns across 8 bases. The CDR3 is made up of 15 amino acids. Losses at the gene ends were 4 bases for V and 3 bases for J; bases not matched to a gene: 6. In germline, CDR1 is SGHRS, CDR2 YFSETQ. The CDR3 coding sequence is TGCGCCAGCAGCCCAGCGGGGGCCTTCTACAATGAGCAGTTCTTC. It codes for CASSPAGAFYNEQFF.

The rearrangement links TRBV6-6 to TRBJ1-2, with D possibly TRBD1 on 5 matching bases. Trimming left V 5 bases short and J 4 bases short, with 17 bases between. Germline V CDR1 and CDR2: MNHNY, SVGAGI (reference sequence). The CDR3 sequence is 15 residues long. The CDR3 coding sequence is TGTGCCAGCAGTCTAGGCGGGGGGGAAACCTATGGCTACACCTTC. Its translation is CASSLGGGETYGYTF.

Ten or more counts support this clone. The chain is built from TRBV6-1 and TRBJ1-2; unclear D gene. This CDR3 has 15 amino acids. CDR1 is MNHNS, CDR2 SASEGT, per germline. V was pared by 2 bases and J by 3 bases, with 13 bases between. DNA for the CDR3: TGTGCCAGCAGTGAAATCCTCCTGGACTACTATGGCTACACCTTC. Its translation: CASSEILLDYYGYTF.

The CDR3 region is CASSEWGEGAKNIQYF. CDR3 nucleotide sequence: TGTGCCAGCAGTGAATGGGGGGAGGGAGCCAAAAACATTCAGTACTTC. The chain joins TRBV2 to TRBJ2-4, with TRBD2 matching 7 bases. The J segment lost 0 bases and the V segment lost 2 bases, leaving 4 bases of the junction unmatched. Germline CDR1 and CDR2: SNHLY and FYNNEI. The length of the CDR3 is 16 residues.

This clone was found once. The chain links TRBV15 to TRBJ1-1; possibly TRBD1 for D (6 bases). There are 15 residues in the CDR3. V lost 0 bases, J lost 7 bases, and 15 bases lay in between. The V gene's germline CDR1 is LNHNV and CDR2 YYDKDF (reference sequence). The CDR3 is CATSRETGLESEAFF. Here the CDR3 DNA reads TGTGCCACCAGCAGAGAGACAGGCCTCGAGAGTGAAGCTTTCTTT.

The chain employs TRBV2 and TRBJ2-2, with D perhaps given as TRBD1 or TRBD2 (6 bases each). The CDR3 runs to 15 residues. The V gene lost 4 bases and the J gene lost 4 bases, with 13 bases spanning the gap. The germline gives CDR1 SNHLY, CDR2 FYNNEI. In nucleotides, the CDR3 is TGTGCCAGCAGTGCGGGGGCGCGGACCACCGGGGAGCTGTTTTTT. Residues: CASSAGARTTGELFF.

This clone was picked up a small number of times. The gene calls are TRBV6-5 and TRBJ1-5, with D perhaps matching TRBD1 (6 bases). Germline CDR1 reads MNHEY; CDR2 reads SVGAGI. Deletions cut 7 bases from V and 0 bases from J, with 7 bases between. The length of the CDR3 is 13 residues. CDR3: CASTQGSNQPQHF. The CDR3 region has the DNA TGTGCCAGCACACAGGGTAGCAATCAGCCCCAGCATTTT.

Only a few counts were recorded for this clone. The chain uses TRBV5-1 and TRBJ2-7, with TRBD2 as a possible D gene (5 bases). The ends were cut back, 2 bases at V and 0 bases at J, with 12 bases in the middle. Germline values: CDR1 SGHRS, CDR2 YFSETQ. The length of the CDR3 is 15 residues. In nucleotides, the CDR3 is TGCGCCAGCAGCTTCCCTGTCGCGGGCTCCTACGAGCAGTACTTC. Translated, it gives CASSFPVAGSYEQYF.

The chain is built from TRBV4-2 and TRBJ1-1; maybe TRBD1 (5 bases). V shed 0 bases and J shed 10 bases, with 12 bases lying between them. The CDR3 has 13 residues. The germline V gene has CDR1 LGHNA and CDR2 YNFKEQ. The CDR3 sequence: CASSQDTRERAFF. CDR3 nucleotides: TGTGCCAGCAGCCAAGATACCAGGGAGAGAGCTTTCTTT.

The chain employs TRBV29-1 and TRBJ2-7; no clear D. The CDR3 is made up of 11 amino acids. V dropped 6 bases and J dropped 4 bases, with 10 bases sitting between them. Looked up from germline, CDR1 is SQVTM and CDR2 is ANQGSEA. CDR3 bases: TGCAGCGTCATAGGCCAGTACGAGCAGTACTTC. As protein: CSVIGQYEQYF.

This clone occurred once. The chain couples TRBV9 to TRBJ2-4; 8 bases map to TRBD2. Germline V gene data show CDR1 as SGDLS and CDR2 as YYNGEE. After removal of 4 bases from V and 0 bases from J, the junction contained 18 bases not matched to a gene. The CDR3 is made up of 20 amino acids. The CDR3 reads CASSLKALAGRILAKNIQYF. DNA of the CDR3: TGTGCCAGCAGCCTTAAAGCTTTAGCGGGACGTATCTTAGCCAAAAACATTCAGTACTTC.